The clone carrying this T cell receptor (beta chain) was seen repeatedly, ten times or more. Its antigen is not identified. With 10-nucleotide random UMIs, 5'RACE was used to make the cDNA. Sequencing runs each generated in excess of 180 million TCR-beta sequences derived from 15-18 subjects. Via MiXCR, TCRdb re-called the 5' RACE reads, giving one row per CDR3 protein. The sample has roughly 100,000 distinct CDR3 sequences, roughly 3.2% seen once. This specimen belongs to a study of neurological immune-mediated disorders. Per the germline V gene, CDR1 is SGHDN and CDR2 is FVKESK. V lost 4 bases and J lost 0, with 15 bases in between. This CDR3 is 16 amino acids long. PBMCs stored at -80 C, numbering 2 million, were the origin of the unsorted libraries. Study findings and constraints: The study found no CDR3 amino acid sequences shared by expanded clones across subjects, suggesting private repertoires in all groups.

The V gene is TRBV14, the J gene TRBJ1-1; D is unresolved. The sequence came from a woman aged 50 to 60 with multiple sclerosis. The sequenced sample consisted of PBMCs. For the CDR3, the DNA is TGTGCCAGCAGCCCGTTGGTTGGGCACCTGAACACTGAAGCTTTCTTT. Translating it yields CASSPLVGHLNTEAFF. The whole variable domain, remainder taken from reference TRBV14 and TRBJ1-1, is EAGVTQFPSHSVIEKGQTVTLRCDPISGHDNLYWYRRVMGKEIKFLLHFVKESKQDESGMPNNRFLAERTGGTYSTLKVQPAELEDSGVYFCASSPLVGHLNTEAFFGQGTRLTVV.